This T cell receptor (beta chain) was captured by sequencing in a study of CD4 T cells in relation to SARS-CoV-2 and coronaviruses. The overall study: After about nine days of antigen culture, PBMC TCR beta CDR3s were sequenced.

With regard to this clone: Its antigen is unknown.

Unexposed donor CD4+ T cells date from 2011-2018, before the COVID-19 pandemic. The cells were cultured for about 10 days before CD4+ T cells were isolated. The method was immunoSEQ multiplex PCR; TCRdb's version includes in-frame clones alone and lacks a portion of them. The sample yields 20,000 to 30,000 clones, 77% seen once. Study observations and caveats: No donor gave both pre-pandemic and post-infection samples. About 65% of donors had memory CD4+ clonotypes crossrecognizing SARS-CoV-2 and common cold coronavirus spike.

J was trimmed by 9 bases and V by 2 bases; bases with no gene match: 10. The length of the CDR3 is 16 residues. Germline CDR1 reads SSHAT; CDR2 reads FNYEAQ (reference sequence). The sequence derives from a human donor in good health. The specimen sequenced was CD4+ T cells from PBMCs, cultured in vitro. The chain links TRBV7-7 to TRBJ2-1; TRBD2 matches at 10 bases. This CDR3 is CASSLNSAGGPGEQFF. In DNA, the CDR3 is TGTGCCAGCAGCTTAAATTCAGCGGGGGGGCCGGGTGAGCAGTTCTTC.